These 17 T cell receptor beta chains originate from one sample sequenced in a study of blood T cell repertoires in COVID-19. Sequencing was performed with immunoSEQ multiplex PCR; in TCRdb, only in-frame clones are kept and a portion is missing. Among 170,000 or so clones listed, 86% were seen once. Sequenced material: peripheral blood. These receptors all come from a man in his fifties with active or convalescent COVID-19.

The gene calls are TRBV10-3 and TRBJ2-7, with D unresolved. Germline-derived CDR1 and CDR2 are ENHRY and SYGVKD. The CDR3 runs to 13 residues. The ends were cut back, 0 bases at V and 2 bases at J, with 5 bases in the middle. CDR3 coding DNA: TGTGCCATCAGTGAGTCCCAGGCCTACGAGCAGTACTTC. Protein sequence: CAISESQAYEQYF.

The chain carries TRBV28 and TRBJ1-1, with D tentatively TRBD1 (5 bases). V gave up 7 bases and J gave up 3 bases, with 15 bases separating them. The CDR3 is 14 residues long. CDR1 and CDR2 (germline): MDHEN, SYDVKM. The CDR3 protein is CASNKPGEYTEAFF. CDR3 bases: TGTGCCAGCAACAAACCGGGGGAGTACACTGAAGCTTTCTTT.

The genes are TRBV9 and TRBJ1-1; D possibly corresponds to TRBD1 (5 bases). CDR1 is SGDLS, CDR2 YYNGEE, per germline. The V end lost 3 bases, the J end lost 6 bases, and 12 bases lay between the germline ends. The CDR3 is 13 amino acids. CDR3 protein: CASSAVGDSEAFF. DNA of the CDR3: TGTGCCAGCAGCGCTGTAGGGGACTCTGAAGCTTTCTTT. The full variable domain, in which reference TRBV9 and TRBJ1-1 provide the parts outside the CDR3, is DSGVTQTPKHLITATGQRVTLRCSPRSGDLSVYWYQQSLDQGLQFLIQYYNGEERAKGNILERFSAQQFPDLHSELNLSSLELGDSALYFCASSAVGDSEAFFGQGTRLTVV.

The rearrangement uses TRBV24-1 and TRBJ2-2; 8 bases are a match to TRBD1. CDR1 is KGHDR, CDR2 SFDVKD, per germline. J was trimmed by 5 bases and V by 4 bases; bases with no gene match: 8. This CDR3 has 16 amino acids. DNA for the CDR3: TGTGCCACCAGTGACCCCGCAGGGGGCAGGACCGGGGAGCTGTTTTTT. Protein sequence: CATSDPAGGRTGELFF.

The chain has TRBV7-6 and TRBJ2-3; 16 nucleotides align to TRBD2. After removal of 5 bases from V and 4 bases from J, the junction contained 3 bases not matched to a gene. The CDR3 is 16 residues long. Germline assignment: CDR1 SGHVS and CDR2 FNYEAQ. CDR3 nucleotide sequence: TGTGCCAGCAGCCTGGGACTAGCGGGGGGGTCAGATACGCAGTATTTT. It encodes CASSLGLAGGSDTQYF.

The chain combines TRBV19 with TRBJ2-4; 8 bases align to TRBD2. V gave up 9 bases and J gave up 6 bases; unmatched junction bases: 7. The CDR3 extends over 13 amino acids. Germline V gives CDR1 LNHDA, CDR2 SQIVND (reference sequence). Written as DNA, the CDR3 is TGTGCCAGCTCCGGGAGGGGGGGAAACATTCAGTACTTC. This encodes CASSGRGGNIQYF.

The chain couples TRBV30 to TRBJ2-3; D perhaps matches TRBD1 (6 bases). V was trimmed by 0 bases and J by 4 bases, leaving 8 bases between them. CDR1 GTSNPN and CDR2 SVGIG come from the germline V gene (reference sequence). The CDR3 totals 13 residues. The CDR3 sequence: CAWSVQGPDTQYF. CDR3 coding DNA: TGTGCCTGGAGTGTCCAGGGGCCAGATACGCAGTATTTT. The whole variable domain, filled in from reference TRBV30 and TRBJ2-3, reads SQTIHQWPATLVQPVGSPLSLECTVEGTSNPNLYWYRQAAGRGLQLLFYSVGIGQISSEVPQNLSASRPQDRQFILSSKKLLLSDSGFYLCAWSVQGPDTQYFGPGTRLTVL.

Details on this clone: No DNA is shown, since the ends of the CDR3 on it are uncertain; the CDR3 is the one TCRdb lists. This chain links TRBV18 with TRBJ2-5; TRBD2 is taken as the D call from the table, unchecked against the DNA. Both ends counted, the CDR3 spans 15 residues. The V gene's germline CDR1 is KGHSH and CDR2 LQKENI. The CDR3 protein is CASSRAEGFLETQYF.

V gene TRBV19 combines with J gene TRBJ1-2; D might be TRBD1 (5 bases). Germline V lookup: CDR1 LNHDA, CDR2 SQIVND (reference sequence). The CDR3 runs 16 residues. V lost 5 bases and J 0 bases, leaving 16 bases between the germline ends. The CDR3 region is CASSSQWGRANYGYTF. The CDR3 region has the DNA TGTGCCAGTAGTTCCCAGTGGGGCCGCGCTAACTATGGCTACACCTTC. Full variable domain (missing parts from reference TRBV19 and TRBJ1-2): DGGITQSPKYLFRKEGQNVTLSCEQNLNHDAMYWYRQDPGQGLRLIYYSQIVNDFQKGDIAEGYSVSREKKESFPLTVTSAQKNPTAFYLCASSSQWGRANYGYTFGSGTRLTVV.

V gene TRBV7-2 combines with J gene TRBJ2-3, with D possibly TRBD2 on 5 matching bases. V was clipped by 5 bases and J by 4 bases, with 16 bases between them. The germline CDR1 and CDR2 sequences are SGHTA and FQGNSA. The CDR3 contains 15 residues. CDR3 sequence reads: CASSPPRWRADTQYF. The CDR3 DNA is TGTGCCAGCAGCCCGCCGCGATGGCGGGCAGATACGCAGTATTTT.

The V gene is TRBV29-1, the J gene TRBJ1-3; the D gene is possibly TRBD1 (6 bases). Germline V CDR1 and CDR2: SQVTM, ANQGSEA. CDR3 length: 15 amino acids. V lost 4 bases, J lost 2 bases, and 15 bases lay in between. CDR3 coding DNA: TGCAGCGTTGTGGTACAGGGCAAGGCTGGAAACACCATATATTTT. Translated, it gives CSVVVQGKAGNTIYF.

The chain carries TRBV19 and TRBJ2-7; TRBD2 agrees at 15 bases. The trim removed 2 bases at V and 1 base at J, leaving 3 bases unmatched. This CDR3 has 17 amino acids. Germline V gives CDR1 LNHDA, CDR2 SQIVND (reference sequence). In DNA, the CDR3 is TGTGCCAGTAGTATAAGGGGACTAGCGGGAGGTTCCTACGAGCAGTACTTC. This translates into CASSIRGLAGGSYEQYF.

The J gene is TRBJ2-7, the V gene TRBV29-1; a weak D match, TRBD2 (5 bases). The CDR3 length is 15 residues. Trimming shortened V by 3 bases and J by 2 bases, and 17 bases separated the two germline ends. Germline lookup yields CDR1 SQVTM and CDR2 ANQGSEA. The CDR3 coding sequence is TGCAGCGTTGAGCTTGGGGTAGCGACTACCTACGAGCAGTACTTC. Amino acid sequence: CSVELGVATTYEQYF.

The chain employs TRBV29-1 and TRBJ1-2, with D uncertain. Germline V lookup: CDR1 SQVTM, CDR2 ANQGSEA. The CDR3 has 10 residues. V lost 3 bases and J 4 bases, leaving 3 bases between the germline ends. The CDR3 reads CSVDGYGYTF. CDR3 sequence (DNA): TGCAGCGTTGACGGCTATGGCTACACCTTC.

The CDR3 is CASSYFGGAGELFF. The CDR3 coding sequence is TGTGCCAGCAGTTACTTCGGGGGAGCCGGGGAGCTGTTTTTT. V and J are TRBV6-2 or TRBV6-3 and TRBJ2-2; D is perhaps TRBD2 (6 bases). This CDR3 region has 14 residues. V was cut by 1 base and J by 6 bases, with 9 bases left in between. From germline, CDR1 is MNHEY and CDR2 SVGEGT.

This clone was detected once. The chain couples TRBV4-3 to TRBJ2-2, with 12 bases lining up with TRBD2. Germline trimming cut 0 bases from V and 5 bases from J; bases unmatched to any gene: 7. Germline V gene lookup returns CDR1 LGHNA and CDR2 YSLEER. The CDR3 consists of 18 residues. The CDR3 sequence is CASSQDQLAGGVTGELFF. CDR3 nucleotides: TGCGCCAGCAGCCAAGATCAGCTAGCGGGAGGGGTGACCGGGGAGCTGTTTTTT.

The chain is built from TRBV7-8 and TRBJ2-3; D possibly corresponds to TRBD1 (6 bases). This CDR3 contains 14 residues. In germline, CDR1 is SGHVS, CDR2 FQNEAQ. Trimming removed 1 base from V and 4 bases from J, with 9 bases in between. The CDR3 DNA reads as TGTGCCAGCAGCTTAGGGGACACCCCAGATACGCAGTATTTT. This translates into CASSLGDTPDTQYF.